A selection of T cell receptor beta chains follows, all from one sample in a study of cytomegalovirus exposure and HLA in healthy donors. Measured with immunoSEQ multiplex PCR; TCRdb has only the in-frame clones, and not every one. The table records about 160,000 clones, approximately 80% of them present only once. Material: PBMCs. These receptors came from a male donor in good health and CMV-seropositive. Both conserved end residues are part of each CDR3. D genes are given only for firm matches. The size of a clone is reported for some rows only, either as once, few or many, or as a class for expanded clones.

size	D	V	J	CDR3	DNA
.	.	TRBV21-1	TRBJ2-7	CASPLLVYSYEQYF	TGTGCCAGCCCTCTTCTGGTCTACTCCTACGAGCAGTACTTC
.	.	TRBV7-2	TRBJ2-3	CASSFGLFTDTQYF	TGTGCCAGCAGCTTCGGACTCTTCACAGATACGCAGTATTTT
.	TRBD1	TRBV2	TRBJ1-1	CASRQDRDTEAFF	TGTGCCAGCAGGCAGGACAGGGACACTGAAGCTTTCTTT
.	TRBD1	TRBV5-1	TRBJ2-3	CASMLTGGKQYF	TGCGCCAGCATGCTGACAGGGGGAAAGCAGTATTTT
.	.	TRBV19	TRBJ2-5	CATGSLRGETQYF	TGTGCCACCGGCTCACTTCGGGGGGAGACCCAGTACTTC
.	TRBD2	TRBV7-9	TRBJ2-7	CASSSTSGRWSEQYF	TGTGCCAGCAGCTCGACTAGCGGGAGATGGAGCGAGCAGTACTTC
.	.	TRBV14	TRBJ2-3	CASSQALGSATDTQYF	TGTGCCAGCAGCCAAGCCCTCGGTTCCGCCACAGATACGCAGTATTTT
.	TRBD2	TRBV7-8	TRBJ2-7	CASSLPPGTSDYEQYF	TGTGCCAGCAGTCTCCCGCCCGGGACTAGCGACTACGAGCAGTACTTC
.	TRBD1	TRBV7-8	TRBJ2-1	CASRQQGVNEQFF	TGTGCCAGCAGGCAACAGGGGGTGAATGAGCAGTTCTTC
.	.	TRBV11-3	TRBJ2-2	CASTRARENTGELFF	TGTGCCAGCACCCGGGCGCGGGAAAACACCGGGGAGCTGTTTTTT
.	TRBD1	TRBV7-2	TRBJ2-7	CASSRTGKGSYEQYF	TGTGCCAGCAGTCGGACAGGGAAGGGGTCCTACGAGCAGTACTTC
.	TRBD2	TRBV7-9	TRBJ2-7	CASSPGLAPTYEQYF	TGTGCCAGCAGTCCAGGACTAGCGCCAACCTACGAGCAGTACTTC
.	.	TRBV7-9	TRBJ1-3	CSSSSPRGAENTIYF	TGTTCCAGCAGCTCCCCCCGGGGGGCAGAAAACACCATATATTTT
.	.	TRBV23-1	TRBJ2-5	CATPFSEETQYF	TGCGCCACCCCGTTCTCGGAAGAGACCCAGTACTTC
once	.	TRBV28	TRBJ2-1	CASSRTPYNEQFF	TGTGCCAGCAGCCGGACTCCATACAATGAGCAGTTCTTC
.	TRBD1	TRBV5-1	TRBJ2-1	CASSLDRGNEQFF	TGCGCCAGCAGCTTGGACAGGGGGAATGAGCAGTTCTTC
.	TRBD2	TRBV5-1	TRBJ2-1	CASSLIGLAGEKSSSYNEQFF	TGCGCCAGCAGCTTGATTGGCCTAGCGGGAGAAAAAAGTAGCTCCTACAATGAGCAGTTCTTC
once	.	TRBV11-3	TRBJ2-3	CASSHGLRRHPDTQYF	TGTGCCAGCAGCCACGGGTTACGGCGGCATCCAGATACGCAGTATTTT
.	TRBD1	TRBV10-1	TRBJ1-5	CAGQQGTSNYSNQPQHF	TGCGCCGGCCAACAGGGGACGAGCAACTATAGCAATCAGCCCCAGCATTTT
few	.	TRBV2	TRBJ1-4	CASSEIGELFF	TGTGCCAGCAGTGAAATCGGGGAACTGTTTTTT
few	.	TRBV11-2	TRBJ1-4	CASSLDYGTSYEKLFF	TGTGCCAGCAGCTTGGATTACGGGACATCTTACGAAAAACTGTTTTTT
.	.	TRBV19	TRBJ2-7	CASSIILANPEWQYF	TGTGCCAGTAGTATAATCCTAGCTAATCCCGAGTGGCAGTACTTC
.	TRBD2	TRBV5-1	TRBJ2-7	CASKIWEGPLYEQYF	TGCGCCAGCAAAATTTGGGAGGGCCCACTCTACGAGCAGTACTTC
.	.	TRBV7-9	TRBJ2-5	CASSPEGGLGETQYF	TGTGCCAGCAGCCCGGAGGGGGGGCTCGGAGAGACCCAGTACTTC
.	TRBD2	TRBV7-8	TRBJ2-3	CASSFGTSGSPTDTQYF	TGTGCCAGCAGCTTTGGGACTAGCGGGAGTCCCACAGATACGCAGTATTTT
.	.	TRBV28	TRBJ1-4	CASSLPGGEKLFF	TGTGCCAGCAGTTTACCCGGGGGGGAAAAACTGTTTTTT
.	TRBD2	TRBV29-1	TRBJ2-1	CSAGVRAGTSSNNEQFF	TGCAGCGCCGGGGTCAGGGCCGGGACTAGCAGTAACAATGAGCAGTTCTTC
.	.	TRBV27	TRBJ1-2	CASMAGGRGYTF	TGTGCCTCCATGGCGGGGGGTAGAGGCTACACCTTC
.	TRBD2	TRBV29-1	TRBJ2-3	CSVEAWGGLAGWSITDTQYF	TGCAGCGTTGAAGCTTGGGGCGGACTAGCGGGTTGGAGTATCACAGATACGCAGTATTTT
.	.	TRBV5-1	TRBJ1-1	CASGGGTNTEAFF	TGCGCCAGTGGGGGGGGGACGAACACTGAAGCTTTCTTT